This T cell receptor (beta chain) was identified in a study of blood T cell repertoires in COVID-19. Looking at the study overall: PBMCs, B-cell-depleted T cells, or T cells were the source of the cDNA or gDNA that made up the material.

This clone was observed once. Assay used: immunoSEQ multiplex PCR; TCRdb lists only in-frame clones, some missing. The data contain around 300,000 clones, around 85% of them singletons. This TCR derives from a woman in her seventies with acute or convalescent COVID-19. The sequenced sample consisted of peripheral blood.

The CDR3 loop is CAMTVSTDTQYF. DNA of the CDR3: TGTGCCATGACAGTGTCCACAGATACGCAGTATTTT. V is TRBV7-9 and J is TRBJ2-3, with D maybe TRBD1 (5 bases). This CDR3 spans 12 amino acids. Per the germline V gene, CDR1 is SEHNR and CDR2 is FQNEAQ (reference sequence). V lost 10 bases and J 2 bases, leaving 10 bases between the germline ends.